The 10 T cell receptor beta chains below were found in one sample sequenced in a study of blood T cell repertoires in COVID-19. TCRdb keeps only in-frame clones here, not all; method: immunoSEQ multiplex PCR. This repertoire shows roughly 67,000 clones, around 82% found once; its top ten account for 7.5% to 9.5%. The sample consisted of peripheral blood. The receptor source for this set is a man aged 45 to 65 with active COVID-19.

The chain combines TRBV24-1 with TRBJ1-2; TRBD1 matches 8 bases. The V gene's germline CDR1 is KGHDR and CDR2 SFDVKD. This CDR3 is 15 amino acids long. Germline trimming cut 3 bases from V and 4 bases from J; bases unmatched to any gene: 6. CDR3 DNA sequence: TGTGCCACCAGTGATCCCGGACAGGGCACCTATGGCTACACCTTC. This encodes CATSDPGQGTYGYTF.

V is TRBV6-6 and J is TRBJ2-7, with D tentatively TRBD2 (5 bases). The V gene's germline CDR1 is MNHNY and CDR2 SVGAGI (reference sequence). The CDR3 runs to 11 residues. Between the trimmed V and J ends, which lost 6 bases and 6 bases, there was a span of 9 bases. The CDR3 sequence is CASSREGEQYF. DNA of the CDR3: TGTGCCAGCAGCAGAGAGGGCGAGCAGTACTTC.

This clone has ten or more counts. The rearrangement links TRBV29-1 to TRBJ1-1; 8 bases map to TRBD1. Germline CDR1 SQVTM, CDR2 ANQGSEA. The CDR3 runs 13 residues. Germline trimming cut 7 bases from V and 3 bases from J; bases unmatched to any gene: 7. CDR3 sequence (DNA): TGCAGCGCAACCAGGGGGCAGGACACTGAAGCTTTCTTT. This translates into CSATRGQDTEAFF.

The chain uses TRBV6-5 and TRBJ1-2; TRBD1 agrees at 10 bases. The CDR3 sequence is 14 residues long. CDR1 and CDR2 (germline): MNHEY, SVGAGI. Trimming removed 6 bases from V and 5 bases from J; junction bases left unmatched: 6. CDR3 sequence (DNA): TGTGCCAGCAGACTAGGACAGGGGGTATATGGCTACACCTTC. Protein: CASRLGQGVYGYTF.

The V call is TRBV25-1, the J call TRBJ2-1; 9 bases are a match to TRBD2. CDR1 and CDR2 (germline): MGHDK, SYGVNS. The CDR3 has 14 amino acids. After removal of 5 bases from V and 7 bases from J, the junction contained 6 bases not matched to a gene. The CDR3 nucleotides read TGTGCCAGCAGTAATAGCGGGAGTTTGAATGAGCAGTTCTTC. It codes for CASSNSGSLNEQFF.

This sequence joins TRBV19 and TRBJ1-2; D is perhaps TRBD1 (5 bases). CDR1 and CDR2 from the germline V gene are LNHDA and SQIVND (reference sequence). V lost 4 bases and J 1 base, leaving 13 bases between the germline ends. This CDR3 spans 15 amino acids. The CDR3 reads CASSTDSLFNYGYTF. The CDR3, as DNA: TGTGCCAGTAGTACCGACAGCCTTTTTAACTATGGCTACACCTTC.

The V and J genes are TRBV2 and TRBJ2-4; D not certain. Trimming cost V 8 bases and J 5 bases, with 13 bases left between them. From germline, CDR1 is SNHLY and CDR2 FYNNEI. The CDR3 consists of 13 residues. The chain's CDR3 is CASGGVFQNIQYF. The CDR3 DNA sequence: TGTGCCAGCGGCGGCGTATTCCAAAACATTCAGTACTTC.

The V gene is TRBV5-4, the J gene TRBJ1-2; 8 bases line up with TRBD1. The V and J ends lost 4 bases and 8 bases, in that order; junction bases with no gene match: 4. There are 12 residues in the CDR3. Germline V gives CDR1 SGHNT, CDR2 YYREEE (reference sequence). CDR3 sequence (DNA): TGTGCCAGCAGCGACAGGGGAGGGGGCTACACCTTC. Translation gives CASSDRGGGYTF.

The chain recombines TRBV19 with TRBJ1-4, with 9 bases identical to TRBD1. The J segment lost 10 bases and the V segment lost 5 bases, leaving 2 bases of the junction unmatched. Germline lookup yields CDR1 LNHDA and CDR2 SQIVND (reference sequence). The CDR3 is 12 residues long. The CDR3 loop reads CASSADRGKLFF. In DNA, the CDR3 is TGTGCCAGTAGTGCGGACAGGGGAAAACTGTTTTTT.

CDR3 nucleotide sequence: TGTGCCTGGAGGGTGGGGGGAAGGAACACTGAAGCTTTCTTT. The encoded protein is CAWRVGGRNTEAFF. The chain carries TRBV30 and TRBJ1-1, with D possibly TRBD1 on 5 matching bases. With 3 bases removed from V and 1 base from J, the gap between germline ends came to 12 bases. Germline V gene lookup returns CDR1 GTSNPN and CDR2 SVGIG (reference sequence). CDR3 length: 14 residues.